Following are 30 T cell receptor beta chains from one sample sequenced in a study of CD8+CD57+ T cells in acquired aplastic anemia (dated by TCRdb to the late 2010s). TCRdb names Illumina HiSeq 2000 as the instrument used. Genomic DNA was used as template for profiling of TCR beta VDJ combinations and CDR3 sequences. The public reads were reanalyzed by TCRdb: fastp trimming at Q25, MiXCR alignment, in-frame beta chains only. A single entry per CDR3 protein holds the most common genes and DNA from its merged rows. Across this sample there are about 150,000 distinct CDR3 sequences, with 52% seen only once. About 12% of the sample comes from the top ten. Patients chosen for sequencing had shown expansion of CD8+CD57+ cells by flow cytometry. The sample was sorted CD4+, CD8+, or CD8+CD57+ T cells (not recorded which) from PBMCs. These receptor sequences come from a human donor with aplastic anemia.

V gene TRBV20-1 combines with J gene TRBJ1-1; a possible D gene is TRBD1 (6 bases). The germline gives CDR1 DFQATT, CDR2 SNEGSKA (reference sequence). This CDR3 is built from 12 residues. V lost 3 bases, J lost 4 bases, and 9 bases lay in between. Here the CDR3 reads CSASRGTTEAFF. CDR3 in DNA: TGCAGTGCTAGCAGGGGTACCACTGAAGCTTTCTTT.

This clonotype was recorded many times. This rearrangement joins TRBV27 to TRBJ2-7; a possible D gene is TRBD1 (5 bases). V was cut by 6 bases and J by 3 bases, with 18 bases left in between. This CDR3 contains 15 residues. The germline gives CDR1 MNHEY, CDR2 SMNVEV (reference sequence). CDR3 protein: CASSHKDNSGYEQYF. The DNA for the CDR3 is TGTGCCAGCAGCCACAAGGACAACTCGGGCTACGAGCAGTACTTC.

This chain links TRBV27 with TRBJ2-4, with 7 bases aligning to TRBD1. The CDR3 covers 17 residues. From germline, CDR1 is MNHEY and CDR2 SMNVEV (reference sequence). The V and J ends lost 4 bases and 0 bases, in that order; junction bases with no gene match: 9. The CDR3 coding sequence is TGTGCCAGCAGTTCTGTTGGGGGACAGCTAGCCAAAAACATTCAGTACTTC. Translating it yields CASSSVGGQLAKNIQYF.

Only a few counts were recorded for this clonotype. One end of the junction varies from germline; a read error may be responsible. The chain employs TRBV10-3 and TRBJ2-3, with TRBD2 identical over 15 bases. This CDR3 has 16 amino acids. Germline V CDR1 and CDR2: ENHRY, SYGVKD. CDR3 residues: CASSRTSGGVADTQYF. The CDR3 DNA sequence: TGTGCCAGCAGTCGGACTAGCGGGGGGGTCGCAGATACGCAGTATTTT.

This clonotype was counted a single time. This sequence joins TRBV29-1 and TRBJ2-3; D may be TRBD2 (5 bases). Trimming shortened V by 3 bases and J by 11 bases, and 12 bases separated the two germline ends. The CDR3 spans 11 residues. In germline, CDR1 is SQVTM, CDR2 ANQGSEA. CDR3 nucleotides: TGCAGCGTTGATGGGAGCAATGAGCAGTATTTT. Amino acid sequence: CSVDGSNEQYF.

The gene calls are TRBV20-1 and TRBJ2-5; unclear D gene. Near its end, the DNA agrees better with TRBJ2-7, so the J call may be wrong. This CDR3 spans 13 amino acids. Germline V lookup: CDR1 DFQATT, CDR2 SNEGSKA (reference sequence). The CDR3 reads CSARHRSFYEQYF. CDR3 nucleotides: TGCAGTGCTAGACACAGAAGCTTCTACGAGCAGTACTTC.

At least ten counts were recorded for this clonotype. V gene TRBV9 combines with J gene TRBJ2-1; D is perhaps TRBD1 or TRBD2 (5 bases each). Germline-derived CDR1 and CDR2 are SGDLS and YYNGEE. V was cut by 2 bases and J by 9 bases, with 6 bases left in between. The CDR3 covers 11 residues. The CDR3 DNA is TGTGCCAGCAGCGTCGGGGCTGAGCAGTTCTTC. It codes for CASSVGAEQFF.

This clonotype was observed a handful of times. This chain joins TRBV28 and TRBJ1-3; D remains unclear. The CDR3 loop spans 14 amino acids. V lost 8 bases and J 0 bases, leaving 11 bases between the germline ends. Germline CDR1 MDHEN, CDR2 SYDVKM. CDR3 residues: CASGNRLSGNTIYF. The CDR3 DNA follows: TGTGCCAGCGGGAACCGCCTCTCTGGAAACACCATATATTTT.

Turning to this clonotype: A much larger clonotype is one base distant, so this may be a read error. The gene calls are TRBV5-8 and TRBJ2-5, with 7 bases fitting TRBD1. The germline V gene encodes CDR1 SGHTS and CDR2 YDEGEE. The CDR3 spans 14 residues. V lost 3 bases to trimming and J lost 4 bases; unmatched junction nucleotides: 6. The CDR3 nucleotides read TGTGCCAGCAGCTCAGGGGACAGCAGAGAGACCCAGTACTTC. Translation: CASSSGDSRETQYF.

CDR3 nucleotide sequence: TGTGCCATCACAATCAAACAGGGGTATGAGCAGTTCTTC. Translated: CAITIKQGYEQFF. The V and J genes are TRBV10-3 and TRBJ2-1, with 7 bases that match TRBD1. Germline V CDR1 and CDR2: ENHRY, SYGVKD. CDR3 size: 13 residues. Trimming cost V 7 bases and J 8 bases; bases outside gene matches: 8.

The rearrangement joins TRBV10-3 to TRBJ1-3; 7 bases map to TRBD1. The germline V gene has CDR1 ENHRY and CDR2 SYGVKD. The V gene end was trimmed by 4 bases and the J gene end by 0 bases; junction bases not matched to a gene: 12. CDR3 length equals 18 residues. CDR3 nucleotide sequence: TGTGCCATCAGTGCCGGAAGGACAGGCGGGGGCTCTGGAAACACCATATATTTT. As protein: CAISAGRTGGGSGNTIYF.

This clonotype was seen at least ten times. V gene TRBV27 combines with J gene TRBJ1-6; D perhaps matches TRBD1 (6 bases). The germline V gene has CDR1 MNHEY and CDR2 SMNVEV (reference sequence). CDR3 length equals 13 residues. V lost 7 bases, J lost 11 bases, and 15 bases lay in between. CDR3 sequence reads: CASTTGPSAPLHF. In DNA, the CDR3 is TGTGCCAGCACAACAGGGCCCTCGGCACCCCTCCACTTT.

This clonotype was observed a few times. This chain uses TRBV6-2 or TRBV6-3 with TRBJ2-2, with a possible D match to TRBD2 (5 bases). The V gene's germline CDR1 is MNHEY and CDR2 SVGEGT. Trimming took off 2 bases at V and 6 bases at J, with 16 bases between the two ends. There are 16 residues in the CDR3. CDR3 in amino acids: CASSYGLDGVPGELFF. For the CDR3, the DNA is TGTGCCAGCAGTTACGGACTCGACGGAGTCCCCGGGGAGCTGTTTTTT.

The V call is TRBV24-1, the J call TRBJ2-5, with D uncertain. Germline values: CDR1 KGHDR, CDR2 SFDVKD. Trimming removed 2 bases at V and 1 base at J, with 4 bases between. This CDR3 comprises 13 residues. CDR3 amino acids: CATSDSGQETQYF. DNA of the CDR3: TGTGCCACCAGTGATTCCGGCCAAGAGACCCAGTACTTC.

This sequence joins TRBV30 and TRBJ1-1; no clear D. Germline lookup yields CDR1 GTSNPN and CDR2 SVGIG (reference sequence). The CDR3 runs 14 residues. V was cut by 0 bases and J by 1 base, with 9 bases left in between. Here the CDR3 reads CAWSVLNTNTEAFF. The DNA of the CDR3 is TGTGCCTGGAGTGTACTCAATACGAACACTGAAGCTTTCTTT.

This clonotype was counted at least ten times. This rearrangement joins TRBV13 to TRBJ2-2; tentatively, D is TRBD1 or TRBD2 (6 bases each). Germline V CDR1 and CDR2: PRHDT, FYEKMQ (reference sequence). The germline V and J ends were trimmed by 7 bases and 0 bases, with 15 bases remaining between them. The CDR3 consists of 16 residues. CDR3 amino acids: CASKELRGANTGELFF. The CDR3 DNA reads TGTGCCAGCAAAGAACTAAGGGGGGCGAACACCGGGGAGCTGTTTTTT.

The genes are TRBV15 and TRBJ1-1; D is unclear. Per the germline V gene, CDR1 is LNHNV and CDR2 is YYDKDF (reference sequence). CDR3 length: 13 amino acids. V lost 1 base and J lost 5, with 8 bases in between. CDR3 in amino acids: CATSRAPETEAFF. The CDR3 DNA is TGTGCCACCAGCAGAGCGCCCGAAACTGAAGCTTTCTTT.

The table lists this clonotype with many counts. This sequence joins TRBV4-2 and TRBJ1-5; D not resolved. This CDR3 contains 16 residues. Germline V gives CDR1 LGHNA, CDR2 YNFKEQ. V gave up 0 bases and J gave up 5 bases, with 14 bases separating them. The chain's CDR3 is CASSQDIWSQDQPQHF. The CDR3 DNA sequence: TGTGCCAGCAGCCAAGATATCTGGAGCCAGGATCAGCCCCAGCATTTT.

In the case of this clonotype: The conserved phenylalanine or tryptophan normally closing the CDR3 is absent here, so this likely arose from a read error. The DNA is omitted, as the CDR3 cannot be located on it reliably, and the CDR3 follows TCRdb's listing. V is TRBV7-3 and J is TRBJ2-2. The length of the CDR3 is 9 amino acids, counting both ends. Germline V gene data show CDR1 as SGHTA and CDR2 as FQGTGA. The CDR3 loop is CASRLPEAT.

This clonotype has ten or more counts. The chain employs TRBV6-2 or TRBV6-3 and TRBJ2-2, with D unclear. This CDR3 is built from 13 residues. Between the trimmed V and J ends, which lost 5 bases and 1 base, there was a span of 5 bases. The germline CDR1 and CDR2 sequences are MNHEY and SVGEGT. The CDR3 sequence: CASSHGNTGELFF. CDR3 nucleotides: TGTGCCAGCAGTCACGGGAACACCGGGGAGCTGTTTTTT.

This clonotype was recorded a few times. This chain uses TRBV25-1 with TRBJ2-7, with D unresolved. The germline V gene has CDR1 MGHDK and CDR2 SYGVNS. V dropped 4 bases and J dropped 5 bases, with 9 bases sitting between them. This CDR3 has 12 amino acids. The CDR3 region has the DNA TGTGCCAGCAGTGCAGGTCCCCACGAGCAGTACTTC. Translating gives CASSAGPHEQYF.

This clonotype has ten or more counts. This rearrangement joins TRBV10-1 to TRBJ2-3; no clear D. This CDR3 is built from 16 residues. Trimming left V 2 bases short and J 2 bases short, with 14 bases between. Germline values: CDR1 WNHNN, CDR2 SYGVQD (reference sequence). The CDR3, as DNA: TGCGCCAGCAGTGAGGGGCTTGGTTCCTTCACAGATACGCAGTATTTT. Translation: CASSEGLGSFTDTQYF.

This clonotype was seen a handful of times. DNA of the CDR3: TGTGCCAGCAGCTTAGAGACAATAAGCACAGATACGCAGTATTTT. This sequence encodes CASSLETISTDTQYF. The gene calls are TRBV11-2 and TRBJ2-3; D remains ambiguous. The V gene's germline CDR1 is SGHAT and CDR2 FQNNGV. Between the trimmed V and J ends, which lost 0 bases and 0 bases, there was a span of 7 bases. The CDR3 loop spans 15 amino acids.

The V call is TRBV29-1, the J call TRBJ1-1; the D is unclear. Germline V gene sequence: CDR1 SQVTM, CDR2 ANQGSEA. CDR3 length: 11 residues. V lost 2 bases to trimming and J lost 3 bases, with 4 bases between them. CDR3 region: CSVENHTEAFF. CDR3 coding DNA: TGCAGCGTTGAAAACCACACTGAAGCTTTCTTT.

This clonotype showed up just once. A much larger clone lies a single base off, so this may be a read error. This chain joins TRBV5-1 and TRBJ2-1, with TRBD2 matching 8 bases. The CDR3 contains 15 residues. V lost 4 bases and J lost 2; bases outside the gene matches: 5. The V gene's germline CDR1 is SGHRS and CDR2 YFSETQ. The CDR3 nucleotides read TGCGCCAGCAGCGCCGGGGGGGCGCCCTACAATGAGCAGTTCTTC. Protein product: CASSAGGAPYNEQFF. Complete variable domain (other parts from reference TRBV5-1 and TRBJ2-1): KAGVTQTPRYLIKTRGQQVTLSCSPISGHRSVSWYQQTPGQGLQFLFEYFSETQRNKGNFPGRFSGRQFSNSRSEMNVSTLELGDSALYLCASSAGGAPYNEQFFGPGTRLTVL.

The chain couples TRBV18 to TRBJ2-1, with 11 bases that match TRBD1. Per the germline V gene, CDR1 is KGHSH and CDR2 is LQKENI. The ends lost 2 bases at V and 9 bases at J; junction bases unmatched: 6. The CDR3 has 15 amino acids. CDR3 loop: CASSPGQGARGEQFF. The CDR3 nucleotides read TGTGCCAGCTCACCAGGACAGGGGGCGCGCGGTGAGCAGTTCTTC.

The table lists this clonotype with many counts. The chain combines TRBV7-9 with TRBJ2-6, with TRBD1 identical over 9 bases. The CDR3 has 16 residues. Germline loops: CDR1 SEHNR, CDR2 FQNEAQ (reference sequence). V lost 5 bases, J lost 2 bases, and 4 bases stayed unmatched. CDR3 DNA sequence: TGTGCCAGCAGCAAAGGGACAGGGACTGGGGCCAACGTCCTGACTTTC. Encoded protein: CASSKGTGTGANVLTF. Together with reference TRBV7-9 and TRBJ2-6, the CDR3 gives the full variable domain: DTGVSQNPRHKITKRGQNVTFRCDPISEHNRLYWYRQTLGQGPEFLTYFQNEAQLEKSRLLSDRFSAERPKGSFSTLEIQRTEQGDSAMYLCASSKGTGTGANVLTFGAGSRLTVL.

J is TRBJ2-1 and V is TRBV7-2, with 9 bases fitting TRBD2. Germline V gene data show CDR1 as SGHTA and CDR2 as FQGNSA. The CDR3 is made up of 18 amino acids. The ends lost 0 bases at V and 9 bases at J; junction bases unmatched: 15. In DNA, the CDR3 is TGTGCCAGCAGCTTAGCGTGGCGAATAGCGGGGGTACGACGTGAGCAGTTCTTC. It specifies CASSLAWRIAGVRREQFF.

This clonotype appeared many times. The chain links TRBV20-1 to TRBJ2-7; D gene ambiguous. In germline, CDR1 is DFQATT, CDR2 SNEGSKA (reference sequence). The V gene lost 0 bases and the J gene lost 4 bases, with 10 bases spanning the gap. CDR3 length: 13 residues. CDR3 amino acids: CSARDGSVYEQYF. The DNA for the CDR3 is TGCAGTGCTAGAGACGGCAGCGTATACGAGCAGTACTTC.

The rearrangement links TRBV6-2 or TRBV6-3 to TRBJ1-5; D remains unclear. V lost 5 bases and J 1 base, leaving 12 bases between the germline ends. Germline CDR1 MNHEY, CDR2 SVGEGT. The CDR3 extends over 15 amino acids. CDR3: CASSRASRSNQPQHF. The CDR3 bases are TGTGCCAGCAGTCGGGCCAGCAGAAGCAATCAGCCCCAGCATTTT.